Below are 18 T cell receptor beta chains sequenced from a single sample in a study of Ad26.COV2.S vaccination and SARS-CoV-2 variants. Treatment here: approximately 18 received Ad26.COV2.S at low or high dose, single or two shots; roughly 5 received placebo; per-sample allocation not given. Sampling happened 63 days after the first vaccine or placebo injection. Generated by immunoSEQ multiplex PCR, the TCRdb table keeps only in-frame clones and is missing some. The profile shows roughly 450,000 clones, around nine tenths of them singletons. The sequenced sample was peripheral blood, obtained in a trial of Ad26.COV2.S vaccine versus placebo. These receptors were obtained from a person aged 18-65 years who received the Ad26.COV2.S COVID-19 vaccine or a placebo.

The chain recombines TRBV5-6 with TRBJ1-3; 8 nucleotides line up with TRBD1. Per the germline V gene, CDR1 is SGHDT and CDR2 is YYEEEE. V dropped 0 bases and J dropped 0; count of bases not matched to a gene: 2. The CDR3 contains 16 residues. CDR3 residues: CASSLGTGYSGNTIYF. The CDR3 region has the DNA TGTGCCAGCAGCTTGGGGACAGGGTACTCTGGAAACACCATATATTTT.

The V and J genes are TRBV6-5 and TRBJ1-6; D unclear. Trimming removed 0 bases from V and 8 bases from J, with 11 bases in between. Per germline, CDR1 MNHEY and CDR2 SVGAGI. The CDR3 totals 15 residues. The chain's CDR3 is CASSYSASIDSPLHF. The CDR3 bases are TGTGCCAGCAGTTACTCGGCCTCCATAGATTCACCCCTCCACTTT.

The chain uses TRBV7-2 and TRBJ2-4, with no clear D. This CDR3 spans 14 amino acids. Germline V gene lookup returns CDR1 SGHTA and CDR2 FQGNSA. Deletions cut 4 bases from V and 7 bases from J, with 14 bases between. CDR3 in DNA: TGTGCCAGCAGCTCGAAAACCGGACCCAACATTCAGTACTTC. Residues: CASSSKTGPNIQYF.

The chain is built from TRBV29-1 and TRBJ2-1; TRBD2 aligns across 14 bases. Germline CDR1 and CDR2: SQVTM and ANQGSEA. V lost 6 bases and J lost 7; bases outside the gene matches: 8. CDR3 length equals 15 residues. CDR3 residues: CSVQGLAGVRNEQFF. Written as DNA, the CDR3 is TGCAGCGTGCAGGGACTAGCGGGAGTCAGGAATGAGCAGTTCTTC.

A single count supports this clone. The chain joins TRBV30 to TRBJ1-5; no clear D. The germline V and J ends were trimmed by 0 bases and 0 bases, with 9 bases remaining between them. The CDR3 loop spans 15 amino acids. Germline CDR1 GTSNPN, CDR2 SVGIG (reference sequence). The CDR3 bases are TGTGCCTGGAGTGTAGGGCTGATTAGCAATCAGCCCCAGCATTTT. Residues: CAWSVGLISNQPQHF.

The J gene is TRBJ1-4, the V gene TRBV18; D unclear. Deletions cut 5 bases from V and 6 bases from J, with 10 bases between. Germline V gene data show CDR1 as KGHSH and CDR2 as LQKENI. This CDR3 has 13 amino acids. The CDR3 coding sequence is TGTGCCAGCTCAGACGTACTGGATGAAAAACTGTTTTTT. It is translated as CASSDVLDEKLFF.

The chain recombines TRBV7-6 with TRBJ2-2; the match to TRBD2 covers 15 bases. This CDR3 contains 15 residues. With V trimmed by 5 bases and J by 6 bases, 1 base remained unmatched. Germline V lookup: CDR1 SGHVS, CDR2 FNYEAQ. CDR3 residues: CASSGTSGGPGELFF. The CDR3 DNA reads as TGTGCCAGCAGCGGGACTAGCGGGGGGCCCGGGGAGCTGTTTTTT.

V is TRBV20-1 and J is TRBJ1-1; TRBD1 is a possible D gene (6 bases). Trimming took off 3 bases at V and 2 bases at J, with 16 bases between the two ends. This CDR3 has 15 amino acids. CDR1 DFQATT and CDR2 SNEGSKA come from the germline V gene (reference sequence). CDR3 DNA sequence: TGCAGTGCTAGTAGACAGGTGACAATTAACACTGAAGCTTTCTTT. Encoded protein: CSASRQVTINTEAFF.

CDR3 residues: CASSRTRSQPQHF. In DNA, the CDR3 is TGTGCCAGCAGCCGGACTAGGAGTCAGCCCCAGCATTTT. The V call is TRBV12-3 or TRBV12-4, the J call TRBJ1-5; D unclear. The CDR3 totals 13 residues. Trimming pared 6 bases from V and 6 bases from J, leaving 12 bases between.

This chain links TRBV6-5 with TRBJ1-2; tentative D call: TRBD1 (5 bases). Germline values: CDR1 MNHEY, CDR2 SVGAGI. The CDR3 is made up of 15 amino acids. V gave up 5 bases and J gave up 7 bases, with 20 bases separating them. CDR3 in amino acids: CASSPSFEGLRGYTF. As DNA, the CDR3 is TGTGCCAGCAGTCCATCTTTTGAGGGGTTACGTGGCTACACCTTC.

This clone was observed once. The V call is TRBV28, the J call TRBJ2-7, with TRBD2 as a possible D gene (6 bases). Germline V CDR1 and CDR2: MDHEN, SYDVKM. CDR3 length equals 15 residues. Trimming cost V 3 bases and J 7 bases, with 19 bases left between them. CDR3 nucleotides: TGTGCCAGCAGTTTGATTGGCGGGATACTTGGGGAGCAGTACTTC. It is translated as CASSLIGGILGEQYF.

This clone was picked up a small number of times. The chain joins TRBV4-1 to TRBJ2-2; D gene unclear. The CDR3 covers 11 residues. V dropped 4 bases and J dropped 7 bases, with 4 bases sitting between them. CDR1 is MGHRA, CDR2 YSYEKL, per germline. DNA of the CDR3: TGCGCCAGCAGCCGTGGCGGGGAGCTGTTTTTT. This codes for CASSRGGELFF.

The CDR3 spells CASSQGSTSGYEQYF. CDR3 bases: TGTGCCAGCAGCCAAGGCTCTACAAGCGGATACGAGCAGTACTTC. The chain links TRBV3-1 (or the pseudogene TRBV3-2) to TRBJ2-7; possible D gene TRBD2, 5 bases. V gave up 1 base and J gave up 4 bases, with 14 bases separating them. Germline CDR1 reads LGHDT; CDR2 reads YNNKEL (reference sequence). The CDR3 spans 15 residues.

J is TRBJ1-3 and V is TRBV18; 9 nucleotides line up with TRBD1. J was trimmed by 7 bases and V by 0 bases; bases with no gene match: 7. The CDR3 sequence is 16 residues long. Germline V gene lookup returns CDR1 KGHSH and CDR2 LQKENI. The CDR3 protein is CASSPPTGTGSNTIYF. The CDR3 bases are TGTGCCAGCTCACCACCGACCGGGACAGGGTCCAACACCATATATTTT.

The CDR3 here is CAWKEGGSIYEQYF. CDR3 sequence (DNA): TGTGCCTGGAAGGAGGGAGGGAGTATCTACGAGCAGTACTTC. V and J are TRBV30 and TRBJ2-7; TRBD2 matches at 7 bases. Germline-derived CDR1 and CDR2 are GTSNPN and SVGIG (reference sequence). The V and J ends lost 4 bases and 3 bases, in that order; junction bases with no gene match: 9. The CDR3 is 14 amino acids. Combining the CDR3 with reference TRBV30 and TRBJ2-7 gives the whole variable domain SQTIHQWPATLVQPVGSPLSLECTVEGTSNPNLYWYRQAAGRGLQLLFYSVGIGQISSEVPQNLSASRPQDRQFILSSKKLLLSDSGFYLCAWKEGGSIYEQYFGPGTRLTVT.

The chain employs TRBV27 and TRBJ2-4; 7 bases fit TRBD2. Germline V gives CDR1 MNHEY, CDR2 SMNVEV (reference sequence). The length of the CDR3 is 13 residues. After removal of 6 bases from V and 15 bases from J, the junction contained 14 bases not matched to a gene. Here the CDR3 reads CASRGTSDAAGYF. CDR3 coding DNA: TGTGCCAGCAGAGGAACTAGCGACGCAGCCGGGTACTTC.

The chain couples TRBV19 to TRBJ2-1; D may match TRBD1 or TRBD2 (5 bases each). The CDR3 is 13 amino acids. V was pared by 6 bases and J by 0 bases, with 6 bases between. The germline CDR1 and CDR2 sequences are LNHDA and SQIVND (reference sequence). The CDR3 here is CASSGTSYNEQFF. The CDR3 region has the DNA TGTGCCAGTAGCGGGACCTCCTACAATGAGCAGTTCTTC. Variable domain in full (rest from reference TRBV19 and TRBJ2-1): DGGITQSPKYLFRKEGQNVTLSCEQNLNHDAMYWYRQDPGQGLRLIYYSQIVNDFQKGDIAEGYSVSREKKESFPLTVTSAQKNPTAFYLCASSGTSYNEQFFGPGTRLTVL.

The V call is TRBV20-1, the J call TRBJ2-3; D unclear. CDR1 DFQATT and CDR2 SNEGSKA come from the germline V gene (reference sequence). Trimming removed 3 bases from V and 6 bases from J, with 16 bases in between. The CDR3 sequence is 14 residues long. CDR3 sequence: CSASGAGPQDTQYF. In DNA form, the CDR3 reads TGCAGTGCTAGTGGTGCAGGACCCCAGGATACGCAGTATTTT.